Presented here are 23 T cell receptor beta chains from one specimen sequenced in a study of T cells in Graves' hyperthyroidism and ophthalmopathy. TCR beta CDR3 region amplification was performed from RNA transcripts. A first-round RT-PCR of the TCR CDR3 used the HTBI primer set. A single record per CDR3 protein comes from TCRdb applying MiXCR to the multiplex PCR reads. The data hold around 280,000 distinct CDR3 sequences, with around 15% observed a single time. Sequenced: blood. The receptors originated from a woman aged 40 to 50 with Graves' hyperthyroidism.

This clonotype was recorded many times. The rearrangement joins TRBV6-5 to TRBJ2-7, with 7 nucleotides matching TRBD2. V dropped 2 bases and J dropped 5; count of bases not matched to a gene: 3. Germline loops: CDR1 MNHEY, CDR2 SVGAGI. The CDR3 is 13 residues long. CDR3 sequence reads: CASSYAGEDEQYF. The CDR3 DNA reads TGTGCCAGCAGTTACGCGGGAGAAGACGAGCAGTACTTC.

The chain carries TRBV27 and TRBJ1-6; 8 bases map to TRBD1. With V trimmed by 0 bases and J by 14 bases, 9 bases remained unmatched. Germline values: CDR1 MNHEY, CDR2 SMNVEV (reference sequence). The CDR3 contains 15 residues. As DNA, the CDR3 is TGTGCCAGCAGTTTATCGGGGACAGGAGGGGCTGCCCTCCACTTT. The encoded protein is CASSLSGTGGAALHF.

Regarding this clonotype: A much larger clone lies one base from this, so it may be a read error. This chain connects TRBV6-1 to TRBJ2-5, with 9 nucleotides matching TRBD2. With V trimmed by 10 bases and J by 1 base, 10 bases remained unmatched. This CDR3 contains 15 residues. Germline lookup yields CDR1 MNHNS and CDR2 SASEGT. The CDR3 bases are TGTGCCATCAGGAGTGGTAGCGGGGGCCAAGAGACCCAGTACTTC. Translation: CAIRSGSGGQETQYF.

This clonotype was counted at least ten times. The chain employs TRBV24-1 and TRBJ1-5; D unresolved. The length of the CDR3 is 14 residues. Trimming shortened V by 5 bases and J by 4 bases, and 11 bases separated the two germline ends. Germline V lookup: CDR1 KGHDR, CDR2 SFDVKD. The CDR3 region is CATSVGQYNQPQHF. As DNA, the CDR3 is TGTGCCACCAGTGTCGGTCAGTATAATCAGCCCCAGCATTTT.

This clonotype was picked up many times. This CDR3 reads CASSQSRIGNSPLHF. CDR3 DNA sequence: TGTGCCAGCAGCCAAAGTCGGATTGGGAATTCACCCCTCCACTTT. V and J are TRBV3-1 and TRBJ1-6; D call uncertain. The CDR3 is 15 amino acids. Deletions cut 2 bases from V and 7 bases from J, with 12 bases between. The germline CDR1 and CDR2 sequences are LGHDT and YNNKEL (reference sequence).

In this sample, this clonotype turned up many times. The V and J genes are TRBV2 and TRBJ1-5; 11 positions match TRBD1. CDR1 and CDR2 (germline): SNHLY, FYNNEI. The CDR3 extends over 19 amino acids. Germline trimming cut 3 bases from V and 6 bases from J; bases unmatched to any gene: 16. The CDR3 DNA reads TGTGCCAGCAGTGATGGGTGGACAGGGGGCCTCTCTGGGTTTCAGCCCCAGCATTTT. Its protein product is CASSDGWTGGLSGFQPQHF.

The table lists this clonotype with many counts. The chain combines TRBV6-5 with TRBJ1-2; perhaps TRBD1 as D (5 bases). The CDR3 sequence is 14 residues long. The V end lost 0 bases, the J end lost 4 bases, and 9 bases lay between the germline ends. Germline lookup yields CDR1 MNHEY and CDR2 SVGAGI. This CDR3 reads CASSYSGPTYGYTF. CDR3 nucleotide sequence: TGTGCCAGCAGTTACTCGGGACCGACCTATGGCTACACCTTC.

The chain joins TRBV30 to TRBJ2-2; 7 bases fit TRBD2. J was trimmed by 0 bases and V by 4 bases; bases with no gene match: 5. The CDR3 totals 15 residues. Per the germline V gene, CDR1 is GTSNPN and CDR2 is SVGIG (reference sequence). CDR3 sequence (DNA): TGTGCCTGGACGACTAGCCGAACGAACACCGGGGAGCTGTTTTTT. Its translation is CAWTTSRTNTGELFF.

This clonotype was observed a few times. J is TRBJ2-1 and V is TRBV30, with D possibly being TRBD2 (7 bases). V shed 5 bases and J shed 0 bases, with 17 bases lying between them. CDR3 length: 16 amino acids. CDR1 and CDR2 (germline): GTSNPN, SVGIG (reference sequence). CDR3 sequence reads: CAWGGGGTSSYNEQFF. The CDR3 bases are TGTGCCTGGGGGGGGGGCGGGACCTCCTCCTACAATGAGCAGTTCTTC.

This clonotype occurred many times. The V and J genes are TRBV18 and TRBJ1-2; TRBD1 might be the D (6 bases). Germline V gives CDR1 KGHSH, CDR2 LQKENI. The V and J ends lost 2 bases and 6 bases respectively, with 7 bases between them. The length of the CDR3 is 12 residues. CDR3 loop: CASSPGGDGYTF. The CDR3 bases are TGTGCCAGCTCACCAGGGGGCGATGGCTACACCTTC.

This clonotype has a handful of counts. The rearrangement uses TRBV7-2 and TRBJ2-6, with D tentatively TRBD1 (5 bases). CDR1 SGHTA and CDR2 FQGNSA come from the germline V gene. This CDR3 is built from 17 residues. DNA of the CDR3: TGTGCGACCTCAGTGCTGGGGCCGACCTCTGGGGCCAACGTCCTGACTTTC. Residues: CATSVLGPTSGANVLTF.

The sample holds a few counts of this clonotype. The genes are TRBV24-1 and TRBJ2-2; D gene uncertain. Trimming removed 1 base at V and 7 bases at J, with 9 bases between. Germline lookup yields CDR1 KGHDR and CDR2 SFDVKD. The CDR3 contains 14 residues. CDR3 residues: CATSDFGLSGELFF. The DNA for the CDR3 is TGTGCCACCAGTGATTTCGGCCTTAGCGGGGAGCTGTTTTTT.

At least ten counts were recorded for this clonotype. The V gene is TRBV7-9, the J gene TRBJ2-7; TRBD1 aligns across 7 bases. CDR3 length: 16 amino acids. V lost 5 bases, J lost 4 bases, and 14 bases stayed unmatched. Per the germline V gene, CDR1 is SEHNR and CDR2 is FQNEAQ (reference sequence). CDR3 residues: CASSTLPTGMTYEQYF. In DNA form, the CDR3 reads TGTGCCAGCAGCACGCTCCCGACAGGGATGACTTACGAGCAGTACTTC.

There are many counts of this clonotype. The chain employs TRBV28 and TRBJ2-1; 10 positions match TRBD1. CDR3 length: 14 residues. CDR1 and CDR2 (germline): MDHEN, SYDVKM. The J segment lost 6 bases and the V segment lost 6 bases, leaving 5 bases of the junction unmatched. CDR3 coding DNA: TGTGCCAGCAGGCAGGGACAGGGGAGCAATGAGCAGTTCTTC. Its translation: CASRQGQGSNEQFF.

The J gene is TRBJ2-1, the V gene TRBV9; TRBD2 is a possible D gene (6 bases). Germline CDR1 reads SGDLS; CDR2 reads YYNGEE. The CDR3 runs to 13 residues. V was shortened by 0 bases and J by 7 bases, with 8 bases between the two germline ends. The chain's CDR3 is CASSVGGGNEQFF. For the CDR3, the DNA is TGTGCCAGCAGCGTAGGGGGAGGTAATGAGCAGTTCTTC.

This clonotype was seen at least ten times. The rearrangement joins TRBV7-6 to TRBJ2-3, with D possibly being TRBD1 (6 bases). CDR1 and CDR2 (germline): SGHVS, FNYEAQ. CDR3 size: 15 residues. V was shortened by 7 bases and J by 4 bases, with 18 bases between the two germline ends. CDR3 residues: CASTPSGVGSDTQYF. The CDR3 nucleotides read TGTGCCAGCACCCCCTCAGGGGTCGGTTCAGATACGCAGTATTTT.

In this sample, this clonotype turned up a few times. This chain connects TRBV4-1 to TRBJ1-5; D is unresolved. Germline CDR1 MGHRA, CDR2 YSYEKL. The CDR3 loop spans 14 amino acids. Trimming left V 7 bases short and J 2 bases short, with 12 bases between. The CDR3 DNA is TGCGCCAGCACCCAGGCCCAGGGCAATCAGCCCCAGCATTTT. It codes for CASTQAQGNQPQHF.

This rearrangement joins TRBV5-1 to TRBJ2-5, with TRBD2 matching 11 bases. Unmatched junction bases numbered 6, after V lost 3 bases and J lost 5 bases. Germline lookup yields CDR1 SGHRS and CDR2 YFSETQ. This CDR3 is built from 15 residues. The CDR3 here is CASSSLAGEGETQYF. In nucleotides, the CDR3 is TGCGCCAGCAGCTCACTAGCGGGAGAAGGGGAGACCCAGTACTTC.

This clonotype was counted many times. The chain recombines TRBV12-3 or TRBV12-4 with TRBJ2-7; D possibly uses TRBD1 or TRBD2 (5 bases each). Trimming removed 5 bases from V and 0 bases from J, with 11 bases in between. The CDR3 loop spans 14 amino acids. The CDR3: CASSRDRNSYEQYF. The CDR3 DNA reads as TGTGCCAGCAGTCGGGACCGAAACTCCTACGAGCAGTACTTC.

This clonotype was seen repeatedly, ten times or more. The rearrangement links TRBV30 to TRBJ2-5; D is unresolved. V lost 7 bases, J lost 7 bases, and 16 bases lay in between. CDR1 is GTSNPN, CDR2 SVGIG, per germline (reference sequence). CDR3 length: 12 amino acids. CDR3 residues: CAFSQSGGTQYF. The CDR3 coding sequence is TGTGCCTTTAGCCAGTCCGGTGGGACCCAGTACTTC.

A few counts support this clonotype. The CDR3 DNA reads TGCAGTGCTAGAGATCAGGGGGCTAGCGGGAGTGGCGGCACAGATACGCAGTATTTT. Translating it yields CSARDQGASGSGGTDTQYF. The chain is built from TRBV20-1 and TRBJ2-3, with 10 bases aligning to TRBD2. The CDR3 runs 19 residues. The V gene end was trimmed by 0 bases and the J gene end by 1 base; junction bases not matched to a gene: 13. Germline CDR1 is DFQATT and CDR2 is SNEGSKA (reference sequence).

The sample holds many counts of this clonotype. The J gene is TRBJ2-5, the V gene TRBV11-3, with 10 nucleotides matching TRBD1. Per the germline V gene, CDR1 is SGHNT and CDR2 is YENEEA. The V segment lost 5 bases and the J segment 2 bases; nucleotides outside the gene matches: 8. The CDR3 consists of 16 residues. CDR3 residues: CASSTRTGGRQETQYF. The CDR3 DNA is TGTGCCAGCAGCACTCGGACAGGGGGGAGGCAAGAGACCCAGTACTTC. The whole variable domain, filled in from reference TRBV11-3 and TRBJ2-5, reads EAGVVQSPRYKIIEKKQPVAFWCNPISGHNTLYWYLQNLGQGPELLIRYENEEAVDDSQLPKDRFSAERLKGVDSTLKIQPAELGDSAVYLCASSTRTGGRQETQYFGPGTRLLVL.

The chain recombines TRBV4-1 with TRBJ2-2; 7 bases agree with TRBD2. Germline CDR1 and CDR2: MGHRA and YSYEKL. Trimming at V came to 5 bases and at J to 3 bases, leaving 6 bases not matched to a gene. This CDR3 spans 15 amino acids. CDR3 in DNA: TGCGCCAGCAGCTCATCGGGACTACACACCGGGGAGCTGTTTTTT. Protein: CASSSSGLHTGELFF.